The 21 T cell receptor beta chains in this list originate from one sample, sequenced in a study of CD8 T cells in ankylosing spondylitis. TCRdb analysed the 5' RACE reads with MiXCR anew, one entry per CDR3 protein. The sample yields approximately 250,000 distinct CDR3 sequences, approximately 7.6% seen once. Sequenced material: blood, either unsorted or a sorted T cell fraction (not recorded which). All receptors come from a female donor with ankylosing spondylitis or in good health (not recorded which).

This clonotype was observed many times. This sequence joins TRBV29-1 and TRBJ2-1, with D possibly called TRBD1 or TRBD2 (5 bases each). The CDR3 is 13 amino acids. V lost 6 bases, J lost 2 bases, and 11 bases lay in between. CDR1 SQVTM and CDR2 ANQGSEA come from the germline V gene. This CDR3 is CSVRETTYNEQFF. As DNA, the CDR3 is TGCAGCGTCAGGGAGACTACCTACAATGAGCAGTTCTTC.

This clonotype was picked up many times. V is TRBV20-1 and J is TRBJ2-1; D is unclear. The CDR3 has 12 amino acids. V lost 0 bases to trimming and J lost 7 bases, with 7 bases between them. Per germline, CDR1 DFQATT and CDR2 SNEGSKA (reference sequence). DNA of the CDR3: TGCAGTGCTAGAGATCTCCTAAATGAGCAGTTCTTC. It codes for CSARDLLNEQFF.

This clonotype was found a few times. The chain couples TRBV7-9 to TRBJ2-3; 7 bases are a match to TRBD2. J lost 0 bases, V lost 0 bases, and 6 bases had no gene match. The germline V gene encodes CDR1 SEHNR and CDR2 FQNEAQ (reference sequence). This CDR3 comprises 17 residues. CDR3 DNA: TGTGCCAGCAGCTTAGCGGGGCCTAGCGGAAGCACAGATACGCAGTATTTT. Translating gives CASSLAGPSGSTDTQYF.

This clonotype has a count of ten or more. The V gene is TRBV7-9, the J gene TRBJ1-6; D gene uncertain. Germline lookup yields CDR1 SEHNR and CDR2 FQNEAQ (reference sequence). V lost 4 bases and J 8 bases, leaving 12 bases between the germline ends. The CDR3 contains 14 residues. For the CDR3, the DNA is TGTGCCAGCAGCTCGACTGTTAGGGATTCACCCCTCCACTTT. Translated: CASSSTVRDSPLHF.

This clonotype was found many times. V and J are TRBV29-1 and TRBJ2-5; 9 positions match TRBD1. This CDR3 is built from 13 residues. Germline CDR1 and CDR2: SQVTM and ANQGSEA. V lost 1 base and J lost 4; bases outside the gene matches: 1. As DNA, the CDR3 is TGCAGCGTTGAAGGGACAGGGGCAGAGACCCAGTACTTC. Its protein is CSVEGTGAETQYF.

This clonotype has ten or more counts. DNA of the CDR3: TGCGCCAGCAGCCAGAAGATAAGCGGGGTCGCCTACGAGCAGTACTTC. It codes for CASSQKISGVAYEQYF. The chain has TRBV4-3 and TRBJ2-7, with 7 bases identical to TRBD2. The trim removed 3 bases at V and 2 bases at J, leaving 10 bases unmatched. The CDR3 is made up of 16 amino acids. In germline, CDR1 is LGHNA, CDR2 YSLEER.

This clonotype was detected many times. The CDR3 here is CSVEDRVGNEQFF. In nucleotides, the CDR3 is TGCAGCGTTGAAGATCGGGTTGGCAATGAGCAGTTCTTC. The chain links TRBV29-1 to TRBJ2-1; D remains unclear. CDR1 is SQVTM and CDR2 is ANQGSEA in the germline V gene. Trimming left V 0 bases short and J 6 bases short, with 9 bases between. The CDR3 length is 13 residues.

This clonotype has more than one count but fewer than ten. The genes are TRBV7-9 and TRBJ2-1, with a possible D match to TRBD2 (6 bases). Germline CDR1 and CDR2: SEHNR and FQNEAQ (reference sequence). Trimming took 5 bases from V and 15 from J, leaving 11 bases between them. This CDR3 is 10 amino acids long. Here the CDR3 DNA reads TGTGCCAGCAGCCGGGACTCATGGTTCTTC. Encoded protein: CASSRDSWFF.

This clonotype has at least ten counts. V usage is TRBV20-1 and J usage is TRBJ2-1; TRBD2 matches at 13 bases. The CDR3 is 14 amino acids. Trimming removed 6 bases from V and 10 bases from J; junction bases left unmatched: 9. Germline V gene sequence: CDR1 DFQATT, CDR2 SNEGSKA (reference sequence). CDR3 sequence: CSASSGLAGNEQFF. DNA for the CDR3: TGCAGTGCGTCGTCGGGACTAGCGGGAAACGAGCAGTTCTTC.

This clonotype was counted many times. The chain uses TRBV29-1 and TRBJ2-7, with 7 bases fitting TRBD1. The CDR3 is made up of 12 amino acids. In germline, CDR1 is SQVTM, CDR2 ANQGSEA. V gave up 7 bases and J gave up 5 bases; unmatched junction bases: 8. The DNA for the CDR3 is TGCAGCGCTCAGACAGGGATCCACGAGCAGTACTTC. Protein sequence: CSAQTGIHEQYF.

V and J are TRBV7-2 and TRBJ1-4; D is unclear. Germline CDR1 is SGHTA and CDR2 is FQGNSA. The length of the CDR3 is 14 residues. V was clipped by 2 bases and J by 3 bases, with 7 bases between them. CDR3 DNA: TGTGCCAGCAGCTTACGAGGCTCTAATGAAAAACTGTTTTTT. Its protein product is CASSLRGSNEKLFF.

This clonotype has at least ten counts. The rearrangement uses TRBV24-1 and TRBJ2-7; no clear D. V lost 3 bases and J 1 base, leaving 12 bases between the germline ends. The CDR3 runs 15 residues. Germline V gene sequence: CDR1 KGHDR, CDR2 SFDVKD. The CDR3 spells CATSDEGTPSYEQYF. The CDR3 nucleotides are TGTGCCACCAGTGATGAAGGAACCCCATCCTACGAGCAGTACTTC.

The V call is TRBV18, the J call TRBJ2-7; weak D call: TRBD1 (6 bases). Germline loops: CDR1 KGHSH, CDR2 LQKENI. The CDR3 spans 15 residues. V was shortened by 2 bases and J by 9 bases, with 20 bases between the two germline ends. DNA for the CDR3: TGTGCCAGCTCACCATACGGAACCGCAGGGGACGGGCAGTACTTC. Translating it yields CASSPYGTAGDGQYF.

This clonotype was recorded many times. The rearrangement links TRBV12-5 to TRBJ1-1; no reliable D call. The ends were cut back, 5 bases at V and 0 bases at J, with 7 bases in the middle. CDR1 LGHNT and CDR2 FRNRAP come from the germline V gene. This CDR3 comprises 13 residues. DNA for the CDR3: TGTGCTAGTGGTAACGGGGTGAACACTGAAGCTTTCTTT. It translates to CASGNGVNTEAFF. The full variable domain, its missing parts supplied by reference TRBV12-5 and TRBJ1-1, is DARVTQTPRHKVTEMGQEVTMRCQPILGHNTVFWYRQTMMQGLELLAYFRNRAPLDDSGMPKDRFSAEMPDATLATLKIQPSEPRDSAVYFCASGNGVNTEAFFGQGTRLTVV.

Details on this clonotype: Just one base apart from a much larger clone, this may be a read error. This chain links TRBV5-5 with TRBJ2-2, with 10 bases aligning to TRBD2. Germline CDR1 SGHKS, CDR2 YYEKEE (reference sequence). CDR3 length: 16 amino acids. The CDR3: CTSSTRTSGNTGELFF. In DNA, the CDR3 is TGTACCAGCAGCACCAGGACTAGCGGGAACACCGGGGAGCTGTTTTTT.

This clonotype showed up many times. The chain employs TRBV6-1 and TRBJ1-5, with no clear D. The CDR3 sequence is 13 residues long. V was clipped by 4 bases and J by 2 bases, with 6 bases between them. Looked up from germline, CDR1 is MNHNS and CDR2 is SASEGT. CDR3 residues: CASSAGGNQPQHF. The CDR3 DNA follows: TGTGCCAGCAGTGCGGGTGGCAATCAGCCCCAGCATTTT.

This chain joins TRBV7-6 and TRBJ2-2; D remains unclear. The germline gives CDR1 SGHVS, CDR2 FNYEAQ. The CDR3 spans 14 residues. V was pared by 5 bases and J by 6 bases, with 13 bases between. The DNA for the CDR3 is TGTGCCAGCAGCCGCCCAGGTTCTCCCGGGGAGCTGTTTTTT. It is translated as CASSRPGSPGELFF.

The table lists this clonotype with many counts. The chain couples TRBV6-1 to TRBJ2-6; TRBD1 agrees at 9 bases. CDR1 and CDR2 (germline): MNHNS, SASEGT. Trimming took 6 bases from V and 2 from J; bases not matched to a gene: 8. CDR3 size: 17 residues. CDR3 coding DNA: TGTGCCAGCAGCCCCCGGACAGGGGAGACTGGGGCCAACGTCCTGACTTTC. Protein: CASSPRTGETGANVLTF.

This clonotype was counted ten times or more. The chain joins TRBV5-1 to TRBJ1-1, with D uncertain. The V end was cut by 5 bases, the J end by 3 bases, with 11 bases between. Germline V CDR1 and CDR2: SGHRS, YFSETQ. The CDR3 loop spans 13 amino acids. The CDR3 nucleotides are TGCGCCAGCAGGGTCTATATGGACACTGAAGCTTTCTTT. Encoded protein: CASRVYMDTEAFF. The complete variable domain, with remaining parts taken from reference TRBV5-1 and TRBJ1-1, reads KAGVTQTPRYLIKTRGQQVTLSCSPISGHRSVSWYQQTPGQGLQFLFEYFSETQRNKGNFPGRFSGRQFSNSRSEMNVSTLELGDSALYLCASRVYMDTEAFFGQGTRLTVV.

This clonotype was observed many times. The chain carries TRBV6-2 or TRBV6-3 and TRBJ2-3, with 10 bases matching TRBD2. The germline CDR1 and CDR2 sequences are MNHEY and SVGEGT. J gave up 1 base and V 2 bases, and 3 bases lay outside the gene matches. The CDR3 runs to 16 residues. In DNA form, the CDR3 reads TGTGCCAGCAGTTACCCTAGCGGGAGCGGCACAGATACGCAGTATTTT. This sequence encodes CASSYPSGSGTDTQYF.

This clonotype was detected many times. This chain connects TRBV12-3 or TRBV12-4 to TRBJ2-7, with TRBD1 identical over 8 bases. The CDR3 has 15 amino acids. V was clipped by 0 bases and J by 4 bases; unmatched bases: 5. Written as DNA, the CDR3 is TGTGCCAGCAGTTTAGCTCGACAGGGGACATACGAGCAGTACTTC. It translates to CASSLARQGTYEQYF.